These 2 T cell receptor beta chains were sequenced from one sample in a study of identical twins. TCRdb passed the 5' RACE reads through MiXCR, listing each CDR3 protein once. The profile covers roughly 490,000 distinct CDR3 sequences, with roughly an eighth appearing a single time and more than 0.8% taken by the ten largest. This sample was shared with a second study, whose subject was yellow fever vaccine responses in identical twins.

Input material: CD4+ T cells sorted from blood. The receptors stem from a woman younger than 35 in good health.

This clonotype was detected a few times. The CDR3 DNA reads TGTGCCAGCAGCTTGGCTCCAGGGGAGTATGAGCAGTTCTTC. It translates to CASSLAPGEYEQFF. The chain is built from TRBV5-5 and TRBJ2-1, with D maybe TRBD1 (6 bases). This CDR3 contains 14 residues. The germline V gene encodes CDR1 SGHKS and CDR2 YYEKEE (reference sequence). V gave up 0 bases and J gave up 8 bases, with 12 bases separating them. The full variable domain, rest sourced from reference TRBV5-5 and TRBJ2-1, is DAGVTQSPTHLIKTRGQQVTLRCSPISGHKSVSWYQQVLGQGPQFIFQYYEKEERGRGNFPDRFSARQFPNYSSELNVNALLLGDSALYLCASSLAPGEYEQFFGPGTRLTVL.

The CDR3 loop is CASSRTMMGDTQYF. The CDR3 DNA sequence: TGTGCCAGCAGCCGAACCATGATGGGAGATACGCAGTATTTT. The V call is TRBV27, the J call TRBJ2-3; D uncertain. The CDR3 has 14 residues. V lost 6 bases and J 5 bases, leaving 15 bases between the germline ends. Germline CDR1 reads MNHEY; CDR2 reads SMNVEV (reference sequence).